The 14 T cell receptor beta chains below all came from one sample that was sequenced in a study of cytotoxic CD8 clonotypes in ibrutinib-treated CLL. Sequencing used immunoSEQ multiplex PCR; TCRdb keeps in-frame clones, though not all of them. The data hold roughly 200,000 clones, with nearly 80% observed a single time. Sequencing used PBMCs, obtained after 12 months of ibrutinib treatment. Receptor source: a human donor with chronic lymphocytic leukemia.

This chain uses TRBV5-1 with TRBJ1-3; maybe TRBD1 (5 bases). This CDR3 contains 16 residues. The germline V gene encodes CDR1 SGHRS and CDR2 YFSETQ. Trimming shortened V by 0 bases and J by 0 bases, and 10 bases separated the two germline ends. CDR3 DNA sequence: TGCGCCAGCAGCTTGGAAACAGGCCACTCTGGAAACACCATATATTTT. It is translated as CASSLETGHSGNTIYF.

The chain couples TRBV5-1 to TRBJ2-1, with D perhaps TRBD1 (5 bases). The V end lost 2 bases, the J end lost 4 bases, and 10 bases lay between the germline ends. Germline CDR1 reads SGHRS; CDR2 reads YFSETQ. The CDR3 runs 14 residues. CDR3 nucleotides: TGCGCCAGCAGCTTCGGACAAGGGTACAATGAGCAGTTCTTC. Translating it yields CASSFGQGYNEQFF.

The chain recombines TRBV27 with TRBJ1-3; possible D gene TRBD1, 6 bases. Germline loops: CDR1 MNHEY, CDR2 SMNVEV (reference sequence). Trimming left V 6 bases short and J 0 bases short, with 15 bases between. This CDR3 is built from 16 residues. In DNA, the CDR3 is TGTGCCAGCAGCCCAATGGACAGCACCTCTGGAAACACCATATATTTT. The encoded protein is CASSPMDSTSGNTIYF.

This clone has a single count. The chain uses TRBV5-1 and TRBJ2-7; 9 nucleotides align to TRBD1. The CDR3 loop spans 15 amino acids. V dropped 4 bases and J dropped 2; count of bases not matched to a gene: 7. Germline V gene data show CDR1 as SGHRS and CDR2 as YFSETQ. CDR3 protein: CASSPRTGDAYEQYF. The CDR3, as DNA: TGCGCCAGCAGCCCACGGACAGGGGACGCCTACGAGCAGTACTTC.

The V call is TRBV6-1, the J call TRBJ1-4; 7 bases fit TRBD1. CDR1 MNHNS and CDR2 SASEGT come from the germline V gene. Trimming took 3 bases from V and 5 from J; bases not matched to a gene: 3. This CDR3 contains 14 residues. CDR3 nucleotide sequence: TGTGCCAGCAGTGAGGGACAGATCAATGAAAAACTGTTTTTT. Translated: CASSEGQINEKLFF.

V and J are TRBV6-1 and TRBJ2-5, with a tentative D call TRBD2 (6 bases). V was clipped by 1 base and J by 3 bases, with 9 bases between them. CDR3 length: 14 amino acids. Germline-derived CDR1 and CDR2 are MNHNS and SASEGT. DNA for the CDR3: TGTGCCAGCAGTGAAGGGGCTAGCGAAGAGACCCAGTACTTC. It codes for CASSEGASEETQYF.

This CDR3 is CASSYYQGAGTEAFF. CDR3 nucleotides: TGTGCCAGCAGTTACTATCAGGGGGCGGGTACTGAAGCTTTCTTT. This chain connects TRBV6-5 to TRBJ1-1, with 8 bases matching TRBD1. This CDR3 is built from 15 residues. J gave up 5 bases and V 1 base, and 6 bases lay outside the gene matches. Germline V gives CDR1 MNHEY, CDR2 SVGAGI.

This chain links TRBV5-1 with TRBJ2-5, with 10 bases lining up with TRBD1. V shed 7 bases, J shed 4 bases, and the junction held 4 bases outside the gene matches. CDR1 SGHRS and CDR2 YFSETQ come from the germline V gene. The CDR3 contains 13 residues. CDR3 bases: TGCGCCAGCGGGACAGGGGATTCAGAGACCCAGTACTTC. Its protein product is CASGTGDSETQYF.

The V and J genes are TRBV2 and TRBJ1-3, with a possible D match to TRBD1 (6 bases). The CDR3 length is 14 residues. Germline assignment: CDR1 SNHLY and CDR2 FYNNEI. Deletions cut 4 bases from V and 7 bases from J, with 14 bases between. DNA of the CDR3: TGTGCCAGCAGTGCACAGGGTGGGTCGAACACCATATATTTT. It specifies CASSAQGGSNTIYF.

The V call is TRBV6-5, the J call TRBJ1-2; D remains unclear. The germline V gene has CDR1 MNHEY and CDR2 SVGAGI. The CDR3 runs 13 residues. V shed 5 bases and J shed 4 bases, with 11 bases lying between them. CDR3 coding DNA: TGTGCCAGCAGTGATGGGGAGGTCTATGGCTACACCTTC. Its protein is CASSDGEVYGYTF.

The chain's CDR3 is CASKRPIGAGQPQHF. In nucleotides, the CDR3 is TGTGCCAGTAAAAGGCCTATTGGGGCCGGGCAGCCCCAGCATTTT. The chain couples TRBV28 to TRBJ1-5; perhaps TRBD1 as D (5 bases). Germline V lookup: CDR1 MDHEN, CDR2 SYDVKM. V was cut by 9 bases and J by 7 bases, with 22 bases left in between. The CDR3 loop spans 15 amino acids.

This chain joins TRBV2 and TRBJ2-7; D is possibly TRBD1 or TRBD2 (5 bases each). CDR1 and CDR2 (germline): SNHLY, FYNNEI. The CDR3 has 13 residues. V was shortened by 10 bases and J by 0 bases, with 13 bases between the two germline ends. In DNA form, the CDR3 reads TGTGCCACCGCAGGGCGGGCCTCCTACGAGCAGTACTTC. It is translated as CATAGRASYEQYF.

The rearrangement links TRBV11-2 to TRBJ2-5, with D possibly being TRBD1 (6 bases). This CDR3 is built from 13 residues. Germline assignment: CDR1 SGHAT and CDR2 FQNNGV. Trimming stripped 6 bases from V and 2 bases from J, with 10 bases between. CDR3 residues: CASSPQGQETQYF. The CDR3 DNA is TGTGCCAGCAGTCCTCAGGGGCAAGAGACCCAGTACTTC.

The chain joins TRBV6-6 to TRBJ2-7; TRBD1 matches 7 bases. Trimming at V came to 2 bases and at J to 6 bases, leaving 10 bases not matched to a gene. The CDR3 runs to 15 residues. The V gene's germline CDR1 is MNHNY and CDR2 SVGAGI (reference sequence). CDR3 nucleotides: TGTGCCAGCAGTTACCTGACAGGGACGGGTGGCGAGCAGTACTTC. Protein product: CASSYLTGTGGEQYF.